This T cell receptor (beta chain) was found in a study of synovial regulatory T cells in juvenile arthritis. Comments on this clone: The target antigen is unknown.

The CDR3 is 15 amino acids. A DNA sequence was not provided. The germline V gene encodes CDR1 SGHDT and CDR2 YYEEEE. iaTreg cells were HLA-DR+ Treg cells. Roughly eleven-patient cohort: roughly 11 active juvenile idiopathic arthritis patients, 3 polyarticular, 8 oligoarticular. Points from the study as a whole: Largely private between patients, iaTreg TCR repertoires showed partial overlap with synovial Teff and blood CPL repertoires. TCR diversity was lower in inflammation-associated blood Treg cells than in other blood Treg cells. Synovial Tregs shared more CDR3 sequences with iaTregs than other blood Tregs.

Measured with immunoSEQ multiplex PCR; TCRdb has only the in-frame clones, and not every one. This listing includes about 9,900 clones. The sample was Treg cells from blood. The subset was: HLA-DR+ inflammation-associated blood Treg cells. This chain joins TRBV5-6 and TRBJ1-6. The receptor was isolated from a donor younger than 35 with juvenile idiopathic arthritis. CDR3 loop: CASSWDPLGNSPLHF.